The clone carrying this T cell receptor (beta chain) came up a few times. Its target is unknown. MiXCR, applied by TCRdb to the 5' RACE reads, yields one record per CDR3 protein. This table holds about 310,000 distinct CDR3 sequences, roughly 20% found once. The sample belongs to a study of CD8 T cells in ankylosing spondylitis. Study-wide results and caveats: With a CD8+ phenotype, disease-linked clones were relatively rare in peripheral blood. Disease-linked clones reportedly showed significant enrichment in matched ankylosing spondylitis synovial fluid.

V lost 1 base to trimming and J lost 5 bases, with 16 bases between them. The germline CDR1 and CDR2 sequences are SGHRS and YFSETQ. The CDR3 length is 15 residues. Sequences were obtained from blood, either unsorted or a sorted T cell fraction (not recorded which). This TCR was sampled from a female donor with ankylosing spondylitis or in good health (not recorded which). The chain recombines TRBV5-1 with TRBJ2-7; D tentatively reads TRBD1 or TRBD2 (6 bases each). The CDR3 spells CASSLLFGGTNEQYF. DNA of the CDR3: TGCGCCAGCAGCTTGTTATTTGGCGGGACAAACGAGCAGTACTTC.